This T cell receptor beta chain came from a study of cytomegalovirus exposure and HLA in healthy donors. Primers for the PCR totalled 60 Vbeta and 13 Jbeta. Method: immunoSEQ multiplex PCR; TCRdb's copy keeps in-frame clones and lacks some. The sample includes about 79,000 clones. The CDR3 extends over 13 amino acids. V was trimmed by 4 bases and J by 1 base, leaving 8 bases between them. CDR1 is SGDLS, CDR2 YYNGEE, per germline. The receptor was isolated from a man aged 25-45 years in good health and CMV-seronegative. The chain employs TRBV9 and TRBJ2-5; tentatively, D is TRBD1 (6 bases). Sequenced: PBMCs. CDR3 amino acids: CASSQGPQETQYF. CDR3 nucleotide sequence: TGTGCCAGCAGCCAGGGGCCCCAAGAGACCCAGTACTTC.